This TCR beta chain was identified during a study of blood T cell repertoires in COVID-19. On the study more broadly: Both acute and convalescent COVID-19 samples were obtained from the United States, Italy and Spain. T cells, B-cell-depleted T cells, or PBMCs provided the cDNA or gDNA that served as material.

Residents of 24 US areas, aged roughly 18 to 89 years, made up the participants. All recovered Cohort 3 donors got two negative PCRs, got clearance, or saw symptom resolution. Some clones are missing from TCRdb's copy, which holds only in-frame ones; the method was immunoSEQ multiplex PCR. This sample has hundreds of thousands of clones, with 80% to 90% found just once. The ends were cut back, 2 bases at V and 5 bases at J, with 19 bases in the middle. CDR3 size: 16 residues. Germline-derived CDR1 and CDR2 are SGHRS and YFSETQ. Sequencing used PBMCs or T cells enriched from blood (not recorded which). This chain joins TRBV5-1 and TRBJ2-5, with D perhaps TRBD1 (6 bases). The clonotype was recovered from a man in his thirties or forties who had recovered from COVID-19. This CDR3 is CASSLQGIVIPETQYF. CDR3 nucleotide sequence: TGCGCCAGCAGCTTACAGGGAATTGTGATCCCTGAGACCCAGTACTTC.